This entry is about one T cell receptor (beta chain). Trimming removed 2 bases at V and 7 bases at J, with 11 bases between. Germline loops: CDR1 DFQATT, CDR2 SNEGSKA (reference sequence). The CDR3 covers 12 residues. The sample is drawn from a study of identical twins. TCRdb itself ran the 5' RACE reads through MiXCR, one entry per CDR3 protein. The sample comprises 650,000 to 800,000 distinct CDR3 sequences, about 9.4% of which are singletons, and 0.75% to 1% rests with the top ten. These same data were also listed under a study on yellow fever vaccine responses in identical twins.

The source material was PBMCs. This clonotype was obtained from a woman younger than 30 in good health. This sequence joins TRBV20-1 and TRBJ1-1; the D is unclear. CDR3 sequence: CSARRRTLEAFF. DNA of the CDR3: TGCAGTGCTAGAAGGAGGACCCTTGAAGCTTTCTTT.